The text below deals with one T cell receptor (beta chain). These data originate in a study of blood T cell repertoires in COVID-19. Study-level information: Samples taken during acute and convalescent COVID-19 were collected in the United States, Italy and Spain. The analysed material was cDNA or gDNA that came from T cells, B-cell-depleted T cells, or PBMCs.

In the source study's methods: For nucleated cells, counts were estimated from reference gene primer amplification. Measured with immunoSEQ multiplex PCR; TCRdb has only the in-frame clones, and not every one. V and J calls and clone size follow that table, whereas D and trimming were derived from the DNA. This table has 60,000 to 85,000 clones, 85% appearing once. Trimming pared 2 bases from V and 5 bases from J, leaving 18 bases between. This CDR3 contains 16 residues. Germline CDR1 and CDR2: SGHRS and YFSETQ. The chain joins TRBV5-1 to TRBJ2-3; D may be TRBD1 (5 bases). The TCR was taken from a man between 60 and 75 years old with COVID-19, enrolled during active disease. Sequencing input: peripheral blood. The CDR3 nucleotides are TGCGCCAGCAGCTTCGAACCAAACAGGTTACTAGATACGCAGTATTTT. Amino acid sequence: CASSFEPNRLLDTQYF.